This is a list of T cell receptor beta chains from one sample in a study of T cells in Graves' hyperthyroidism and ophthalmopathy. TCRdb re-called the multiplex PCR reads through MiXCR, storing one row per CDR3 protein. This table holds about 200,000 distinct CDR3 sequences, roughly 17% found once. Material: blood. The receptors shown here come from a woman aged 45-65 years with Graves' hyperthyroidism. CDR3s include the opening cysteine and the closing phenylalanine or tryptophan. D genes are given only for firm matches. Clone size is not always given. Where it is, it says once, few, many or a class for expanded clones.

j_gene | d_gene | v_gene | abundance | CDR3aa | CDR3nt
TRBJ1-1 | TRBD1 | TRBV3-1 | . | CASRSPGQGARMNTEAFF | TGTGCCAGCAGGTCCCCCGGACAGGGGGCCCGAATGAACACTGAAGCTTTCTTT
TRBJ2-7 | TRBD1 | TRBV29-1 | few | CSATGQKTYEQYF | TGCAGCGCAACGGGACAGAAGACCTACGAGCAGTACTTC
TRBJ1-1 | . | TRBV6-1 | many | CASSEAGHTEAFF | TGTGCCAGCAGTGAAGCGGGACACACTGAAGCTTTCTTT
TRBJ2-2 | TRBD2 | TRBV12-3/TRBV12-4 | many | CASTKESSGRAGELFF | TGTGCCAGCACTAAAGAGTCTAGCGGGAGGGCCGGGGAGCTGTTTTTT
TRBJ2-2 | TRBD2 | TRBV30 | many | CACVKRERQNTGELFF | TGTGCCTGCGTAAAGCGGGAGCGCCAGAACACCGGGGAGCTGTTTTTT
TRBJ1-6 | . | TRBV7-8 | . | CASSPRTVSPLHF | TGTGCCAGCAGCCCACGGACAGTTTCACCCCTCCACTTT
TRBJ2-2 | TRBD2 | TRBV28 | . | CASSPLAGRAPGELFF | TGTGCCAGCAGTCCACTAGCGGGAAGGGCTCCCGGGGAGCTGTTTTTT
TRBJ2-2 | . | TRBV7-6 | few | CASSLIAGANTGELFF | TGTGCCAGCAGCTTAATCGCAGGTGCGAACACCGGGGAGCTGTTTTTT
TRBJ2-1 | . | TRBV9 | many | CASSSLRFPNEQFF | TGTGCCAGCAGCAGTCTAAGGTTCCCAAATGAGCAGTTCTTC
TRBJ1-1 | TRBD1 | TRBV12-3/TRBV12-4 | many | CASRTGQAVMNTEAFF | TGTGCCAGCAGAACAGGACAGGCGGTCATGAACACTGAAGCTTTCTTT
TRBJ1-2 | . | TRBV3-1 | . | CASSRGTQGAYGYTF | TGTGCCAGCAGCCGCGGAACGCAGGGTGCCTATGGCTACACCTTC
TRBJ2-3 | . | TRBV6-1 | many | CASREAQSTDTQYF | TGTGCCAGCAGGGAGGCCCAAAGCACAGATACGCAGTATTTT
TRBJ2-3 | TRBD2 | TRBV5-1 | . | CASSLANLAGGSDTQYF | TGCGCCAGCAGCTTGGCCAACCTAGCGGGAGGTTCAGATACGCAGTATTTT
TRBJ2-2 | . | TRBV30 | . | CAWSASGGELFF | TGTGCCTGGAGTGCCTCTGGCGGGGAGCTGTTTTTT
TRBJ1-1 | . | TRBV3-1 | many | CASSPRGGWTEAFF | TGTGCCAGCAGCCCTAGAGGGGGGTGGACTGAAGCTTTCTTT
TRBJ2-7 | . | TRBV11-1 | . | CASRKTGYYEQYF | TGTGCCAGCAGAAAGACAGGATACTACGAGCAGTACTTC
TRBJ2-3 | . | TRBV7-9 | many | CASSLVSARADTQYF | TGTGCCAGCAGCTTAGTTTCAGCGCGCGCAGATACGCAGTATTTT
TRBJ1-5 | . | TRBV7-8 | few | CASSSARGIGNQPQHF | TGTGCCAGCAGCTCCGCGCGAGGGATAGGCAATCAGCCCCAGCATTTT
TRBJ2-2 | . | TRBV27 | many | CASSLMNTGELFF | TGTGCCAGCAGTTTAATGAACACCGGGGAGCTGTTTTTT
TRBJ1-2 | . | TRBV12-3/TRBV12-4 | many | CASSPGQGTYGYTF | TGTGCCAGCAGCCCCGGCCAGGGGACCTATGGCTACACCTTC
TRBJ1-6 | . | TRBV20-1 | few | CSAKGVLTYNSPLHF | TGCAGTGCTAAGGGGGTACTGACCTATAATTCACCCCTCCACTTT
TRBJ1-2 | . | TRBV2 | many | CASSEATNYGYTF | TGTGCCAGCAGTGAAGCAACTAACTATGGCTACACCTTC
TRBJ2-1 | TRBD2 | TRBV2 | . | CASSSSGGRNEQFF | TGTGCCAGCAGTTCATCGGGAGGGAGGAATGAGCAGTTCTTC
TRBJ2-2 | . | TRBV30 | . | CAWVLAGELFF | TGTGCCTGGGTCCTAGCCGGGGAGCTGTTTTTT
TRBJ2-5 | TRBD2 | TRBV7-8 | many | CASSLAIGGRAFTETQYF | TGTGCCAGCAGCTTAGCCATTGGAGGGAGGGCCTTTACGGAGACCCAGTACTTC
TRBJ2-5 | TRBD1 | TRBV3-1 | few | CASSHPITGTVGWETQYF | TGTGCCAGCAGCCACCCTATCACCGGGACAGTAGGATGGGAGACCCAGTACTTC
TRBJ2-2 | . | TRBV27 | many | CASRKNTGELFF | TGTGCCAGCAGAAAGAACACCGGGGAGCTGTTTTTT
TRBJ2-2 | . | TRBV5-1 | many | CASTRIAENTGELFF | TGCGCCAGCACCCGGATAGCAGAGAACACCGGGGAGCTGTTTTTT
TRBJ2-3 | . | TRBV7-6 | few | CASSPDPFSTDTQYF | TGTGCCAGCAGCCCTGACCCCTTCTCCACAGATACGCAGTATTTT
TRBJ2-1 | . | TRBV12-5 | many | CASGKLEISNEQFF | TGTGCTAGTGGCAAGTTAGAAATCTCCAATGAGCAGTTCTTC
TRBJ2-3 | TRBD1 | TRBV24-1 | many | CATSDRDRGRLDTQYF | TGTGCCACCAGTGATAGGGACAGGGGGCGGTTAGATACGCAGTATTTT
TRBJ2-1 | . | TRBV30 | many | CAWSVGQEYNEQFF | TGTGCCTGGAGTGTAGGGCAGGAATACAATGAGCAGTTCTTC
TRBJ2-6 | TRBD2 | TRBV28 | once | CAGRDAGANVLTF | TGTGCCGGGAGGGACGCCGGGGCCAACGTCCTGACTTTC
TRBJ2-5 | TRBD1 | TRBV6-1 | many | CASRGQGAGETQYF | TGTGCCAGCAGGGGACAGGGGGCAGGAGAGACCCAGTACTTC
TRBJ1-4 | . | TRBV25-1 | . | CASSEVEKLFF | TGTGCCAGCAGTGAAGTGGAAAAACTGTTTTTT
TRBJ2-1 | . | TRBV18 | few | CASSPSEGSYNEQFF | TGTGCCAGCTCACCGTCAGAAGGCTCCTACAATGAGCAGTTCTTC
TRBJ2-7 | TRBD2 | TRBV5-6 | . | CASSLSGTSGRNYEQYF | TGTGCCAGCAGCTTGAGTGGGACTAGCGGTAGGAACTACGAGCAGTACTTC
TRBJ2-3 | . | TRBV12-3/TRBV12-4 | many | CASYSLPLNTDTQYF | TGTGCCAGCTATTCTCTGCCCCTAAACACAGATACGCAGTATTTT
TRBJ2-1 | . | TRBV27 | many | CASSFGGLQFF | TGTGCCAGCAGTTTCGGGGGACTGCAGTTCTTC
TRBJ1-4 | TRBD1 | TRBV6-5 | many | CASSPTDRATNEKLFF | TGTGCCAGCAGTCCCACCGACAGGGCAACTAATGAAAAACTGTTTTTT
TRBJ2-3 | TRBD2 | TRBV6-5 | many | CASSYRPSGRGADTQYF | TGTGCCAGCAGTTACAGGCCTAGCGGGAGAGGTGCAGATACGCAGTATTTT
TRBJ1-2 | . | TRBV27 | many | CASSPGGPSGIGYTF | TGTGCCAGCAGTCCCGGTGGGCCTTCAGGTATTGGCTACACCTTC
TRBJ2-3 | . | TRBV6-1 | few | CASRRGFSGSTDTQYF | TGTGCCAGCAGGAGGGGGTTTAGCGGCAGCACAGATACGCAGTATTTT
TRBJ1-2 | . | TRBV20-1 | many | CSAREGGYTF | TGCAGTGCTAGAGAGGGTGGCTACACCTTC